This is a list of T cell receptor beta chains from one sample in a study of spatial heterogeneity in lung cancer. TCRdb re-called the 5' RACE reads with MiXCR, one entry per CDR3 protein. The sample has approximately 29,000 distinct CDR3 sequences, 7.5% to 10% seen once; the top ten hold around 34%. The sequencing used PBMCs, collected at surgery. The receptor set was obtained from a female donor with early-stage non-small cell lung cancer. Each CDR3 is given with its conserved first and last residue. The D gene is left open where the match is weak. Size tells how often a clone was seen (once, few, many) or the class of an expanded clone, and some rows leave it out.

v_call	j_call	clone_size	d_call	cdr3_nt	cdr3_aa
TRBV20-1	TRBJ2-1	many	TRBD2	TGCAGTGCTTCTACCGGGACTAGCGGTTACAATGAGCAGTTCTTC	CSASTGTSGYNEQFF
TRBV10-3	TRBJ1-2	-	TRBD1	TGTGCCATCTGGAGACAGGGGGACTATGGCTACACCTTC	CAIWRQGDYGYTF
TRBV27	TRBJ2-1	many	TRBD2	TGTGCCAGCACCCGCCGGCGGGAGGGCCAGGGTGAGCAGTTCTTC	CASTRRREGQGEQFF
TRBV7-9	TRBJ2-1	many	-	TGTGCCAGCACCTCCCTGAACCGGGCTCCCCGTGAAGGGCAGTTCTTC	CASTSLNRAPREGQFF
TRBV7-2	TRBJ2-1	many	-	TGTGCCAGCAGCGAGAAGGGTTGGGGCCGTAGTGTCATTTACAATGAGCAGTTCTTC	CASSEKGWGRSVIYNEQFF
TRBV5-6	TRBJ2-2	-	-	TGTGCCAGCAGCTTAGGTTCAGGGGAGCTGTTTTTT	CASSLGSGELFF
TRBV20-1	TRBJ2-2	few	TRBD2	TGCAGTGCTAGAGGGACTAGCCCGGCGGGGGAGCTGTTTTTT	CSARGTSPAGELFF
TRBV28	TRBJ2-3	-	TRBD2	TGTGCCAGCAGCCTGGGACTAGCGGGAGAAGGCACAGATACGCAGTATTTT	CASSLGLAGEGTDTQYF
TRBV20-1	TRBJ1-2	many	-	TGCAGTGCTAGAGATTTGCCGACCGCTAACTATGGCTACACCTTC	CSARDLPTANYGYTF
TRBV27	TRBJ1-1	many	-	TGTGCCAGCAGTTTAAACCATCCTTTTGCTGAAGCTTTCTTT	CASSLNHPFAEAFF
TRBV6-5	TRBJ2-1	many	-	TGTGCCAGCCAACTACCCCGAAGCTCCTACAATGAGCAGTTCTTC	CASQLPRSSYNEQFF
TRBV7-9	TRBJ2-1	few	-	TGTGCCAGCAGCTTATCCGCACTCTACAATGAGCAGTTCTTC	CASSLSALYNEQFF
TRBV9	TRBJ2-7	many	-	TGTGCCAGCAGCGTAGAATTGTTGGGCCCCGAGCAGTACTTC	CASSVELLGPEQYF
TRBV7-8	TRBJ2-1	many	-	TGTGCCAGCAGCACACGACGGGAGATTGAGCAGTTCTTC	CASSTRREIEQFF
TRBV7-9	TRBJ2-3	many	-	TGTGCCAGCAGCTTAGCTTTGGTTGTTATCTCTGCTCAAGATACGCAGTATTTT	CASSLALVVISAQDTQYF
TRBV10-1	TRBJ2-7	many	-	TGCGCCAGCAGTGAGTCGACCTTATGGTCAGGCCAAGGCTCCTACGAGCAGTACTTC	CASSESTLWSGQGSYEQYF
TRBV19	TRBJ1-1	few	TRBD1	TGTGCCAGTAGGTACAGGGGGTTGAACACTGAAGCTTTCTTT	CASRYRGLNTEAFF
TRBV7-9	TRBJ1-4	many	TRBD1	TGTGCCAGCAGCCCAGGGACAGGGGGGAATGAAAAACTGTTTTTT	CASSPGTGGNEKLFF
TRBV20-1	TRBJ1-4	-	-	TGCAGTGCTAGTATCCAGCCTTTTAATGAAAAACTGTTTTTT	CSASIQPFNEKLFF
TRBV7-8	TRBJ2-1	few	TRBD2	TGTGCCAGCAGCATCACTAGCGGGCGATACAATGAGCAGTTCTTC	CASSITSGRYNEQFF
TRBV10-1	TRBJ2-2	many	TRBD2	TGCGCCAGCAGTGATACTAGCGGGGGCATCACCGGGGAGCTGTTTTTT	CASSDTSGGITGELFF
TRBV5-5	TRBJ1-1	-	-	TGTGCCAGCTTCGTCGTAGGACAGATGAACACTGAAGCTTTCTTT	CASFVVGQMNTEAFF
TRBV5-5	TRBJ2-1	-	TRBD2	TGTGCCAGCAGCTTGATGCGGGAGGCCCTCTACAATGAGCAGTTCTTC	CASSLMREALYNEQFF